The text below deals with one T cell receptor beta chain. This record belongs to a study of blood T cell repertoires in COVID-19. Study-wide context: From the United States, Italy and Spain came samples of acute and convalescent COVID-19. From T cells, B-cell-depleted T cells, or PBMCs came the material, which was cDNA or gDNA.

Under the authors' procedure: It was from reference gene primer amplification that nucleated cell counts were estimated. The method was immunoSEQ multiplex PCR; TCRdb's version includes in-frame clones alone and lacks a portion of them. V and J calls and clone size follow that table, whereas D and trimming were derived from the DNA. This sample has nearly 350,000 clones, with about 90% found just once. The CDR3 loop spans 16 amino acids. V lost 5 bases, J lost 7 bases, and 23 bases lay in between. The V gene's germline CDR1 is LNHDA and CDR2 SQIVND (reference sequence). Specimen: peripheral blood. This sequence joins TRBV19 and TRBJ1-1, with no clear D. This TCR was sampled from a woman under 30 who had recovered from COVID-19. In DNA form, the CDR3 reads TGTGCCAGTAGTCTACCTTTATACGGGATCCGTGGTGAAGCTTTCTTT. Protein: CASSLPLYGIRGEAFF.